The 22 T cell receptor beta chains presented below share a single source sample, sequenced in a study of blood T cell repertoires in COVID-19 (dated by TCRdb to 2019 to 2021). The protocol used for the library was the immunoSEQ multiplex PCR assay. TCRdb obtained this table from immuneACCESS and retained in-frame rearrangements with V and J assigned. These tables miss some clones; where compared with another copy, unresolved V genes account for less than half of the shortfall, and the remainder is unexplained. This sample is represented by 95,000 to 120,000 clones; 85% of them were singletons. About 3% of the sample comes from the top ten. Sequencing was done on a sample of peripheral blood. Source of these receptors: a man aged 35-49 years with acute or convalescent COVID-19.

J is TRBJ1-2 and V is TRBV11-2; 8 bases align to TRBD1. With 4 bases clipped from V and 6 bases from J, the junction kept 7 bases outside the gene matches. This CDR3 has 14 residues. From germline, CDR1 is SGHAT and CDR2 FQNNGV. The CDR3 spells CASSSPTGEDGYTF. The CDR3, as DNA: TGTGCCAGCAGCTCCCCGACAGGGGAGGATGGCTACACCTTC.

The CDR3 region is CASSLGTNYYGYTF. In DNA form, the CDR3 reads TGCGCCAGCAGCTTGGGGACAAACTACTATGGCTACACCTTC. The chain links TRBV5-1 to TRBJ1-2; TRBD1 is a possible D gene (5 bases). The CDR3 extends over 14 amino acids. The V gene lost 0 bases and the J gene lost 3 bases, with 9 bases spanning the gap. Germline-derived CDR1 and CDR2 are SGHRS and YFSETQ.

The V and J genes are TRBV9 and TRBJ2-2; weak D call: TRBD1 (5 bases). Trimming took 8 bases from V and 5 from J, leaving 13 bases between them. This CDR3 is built from 13 residues. From germline, CDR1 is SGDLS and CDR2 YYNGEE. The CDR3 nucleotides read TGTGCCAGTTGCCAAGGGGTAACCGGGGAGCTGTTTTTT. Its protein is CASCQGVTGELFF. Using reference TRBV9 and TRBJ2-2 for the parts outside the CDR3, the full variable domain is DSGVTQTPKHLITATGQRVTLRCSPRSGDLSVYWYQQSLDQGLQFLIQYYNGEERAKGNILERFSAQQFPDLHSELNLSSLELGDSALYFCASCQGVTGELFFGEGSRLTVL.

J is TRBJ2-2 and V is TRBV3-1 (or the pseudogene TRBV3-2); unclear D gene. Germline CDR1 LGHDT, CDR2 YNNKEL (reference sequence). The ends were cut back, 1 base at V and 6 bases at J, with 9 bases in the middle. The CDR3 loop spans 14 amino acids. The CDR3 is CASSQGRSPGELFF. DNA of the CDR3: TGTGCCAGCAGCCAAGGCCGTAGTCCCGGGGAGCTGTTTTTT.

CDR3 DNA: TGCGCCAGCAGCCGCCAGGCGACAGGAAGCTCCTACAATGAGCAGTTCTTC. Its translation is CASSRQATGSSYNEQFF. This chain links TRBV4-1 with TRBJ2-1; D may be TRBD1 (6 bases). Per the germline V gene, CDR1 is MGHRA and CDR2 is YSYEKL. The CDR3 is 17 amino acids. V was clipped by 4 bases and J by 0 bases, with 16 bases between them.

The rearrangement uses TRBV2 and TRBJ2-1; 7 bases fit TRBD1. The CDR3 runs to 15 residues. Germline values: CDR1 SNHLY, CDR2 FYNNEI. J lost 3 bases, V lost 2 bases, and 4 bases had no gene match. For the CDR3, the DNA is TGTGCCAGCAGTGAACGACAGGGCAACTACAATGAGCAGTTCTTC. It translates to CASSERQGNYNEQFF.

This clone was counted a single time. The chain couples TRBV5-1 to TRBJ2-6; 9 positions match TRBD1. Germline V gene lookup returns CDR1 SGHRS and CDR2 YFSETQ. V gave up 2 bases and J gave up 0 bases; unmatched junction bases: 6. This CDR3 spans 18 amino acids. CDR3 region: CASSFTGTGTSGANVLTF. CDR3 nucleotides: TGCGCCAGCAGCTTCACCGGGACAGGGACCTCTGGGGCCAACGTCCTGACTTTC.

This chain joins TRBV5-1 and TRBJ2-1, with 9 bases matching TRBD1. V lost 2 bases and J lost 2; bases outside the gene matches: 2. The CDR3 length is 15 residues. Germline V gene sequence: CDR1 SGHRS, CDR2 YFSETQ. The CDR3 DNA sequence: TGCGCCAGCAGCTTCCGGGACAGGGCCTACAATGAGCAGTTCTTC. Encoded protein: CASSFRDRAYNEQFF.

This clone was seen a few times. The V gene is TRBV6-5, the J gene TRBJ2-1; 9 bases match TRBD1. The germline V gene encodes CDR1 MNHEY and CDR2 SVGAGI. Unmatched junction bases numbered 9, after V lost 2 bases and J lost 7 bases. The length of the CDR3 is 16 residues. The CDR3 region is CASSYPRGTGMNEQFF. For the CDR3, the DNA is TGTGCCAGCAGTTACCCTCGCGGGACAGGGATGAATGAGCAGTTCTTC.

This clone was recorded once. The CDR3 sequence is CAWSDTSGGDNEQFF. DNA for the CDR3: TGTGCCTGGAGTGACACTAGCGGGGGGGACAATGAGCAGTTCTTC. The rearrangement joins TRBV30 to TRBJ2-1; 13 bases are shared with TRBD2. Germline CDR1 reads GTSNPN; CDR2 reads SVGIG (reference sequence). Unmatched junction bases numbered 2, after V lost 1 base and J lost 5 bases. The CDR3 is made up of 15 amino acids.

This rearrangement joins TRBV27 to TRBJ1-4; the match to TRBD1 covers 7 bases. The germline CDR1 and CDR2 sequences are MNHEY and SMNVEV (reference sequence). CDR3 length: 15 amino acids. Losses at the gene ends were 2 bases for V and 13 bases for J; bases not matched to a gene: 13. The CDR3 DNA follows: TGTGCCAGCAGTTTAAGGACAGGCTGGTCTTCGAGACTGTTTTTT. Translating gives CASSLRTGWSSRLFF.

The rearrangement links TRBV29-1 to TRBJ2-5; the match to TRBD2 covers 7 bases. This CDR3 has 14 residues. Germline loops: CDR1 SQVTM, CDR2 ANQGSEA. The trim removed 0 bases at V and 5 bases at J, leaving 6 bases unmatched. The DNA of the CDR3 is TGCAGCGTTGAAGATTCAGGCGGGAGTGAGACCCAGTACTTC. It is translated as CSVEDSGGSETQYF.

This clone was detected only a few times. This chain joins TRBV15 and TRBJ2-5; TRBD1 might be the D (5 bases). Trimming pared 6 bases from V and 3 bases from J, leaving 17 bases between. The length of the CDR3 is 15 residues. CDR1 is LNHNV, CDR2 YYDKDF, per germline (reference sequence). This CDR3 reads CATRLFQGQKETQYF. The CDR3 region has the DNA TGTGCCACCAGGCTATTCCAGGGCCAGAAAGAGACCCAGTACTTC.

The V gene is TRBV25-1, the J gene TRBJ2-1; the match to TRBD1 covers 8 bases. Germline V gene data show CDR1 as MGHDK and CDR2 as SYGVNS. V shed 3 bases, J shed 6 bases, and the junction held 7 bases outside the gene matches. This CDR3 has 15 residues. The CDR3 spells CASSELDREVNEQFF. Written as DNA, the CDR3 is TGTGCCAGCAGTGAGTTGGACAGGGAAGTCAATGAGCAGTTCTTC.

In this sample, this clone turned up once. The chain joins TRBV9 to TRBJ2-1; maybe TRBD2 (6 bases). The CDR3 is 14 amino acids. CDR1 is SGDLS and CDR2 is YYNGEE in the germline V gene. Trimming removed 4 bases from V and 7 bases from J, with 15 bases in between. The DNA for the CDR3 is TGTGCCAGCAGCCCGGGCCTGGGGAGGAATGAGCAGTTCTTC. Its translation: CASSPGLGRNEQFF.

V gene TRBV12-3 or TRBV12-4 combines with J gene TRBJ1-3; D unresolved. V gave up 0 bases and J gave up 4 bases, with 4 bases separating them. This CDR3 contains 13 residues. DNA of the CDR3: TGTGCCAGCAGTTTAGCCGGGGGAAACACCATATATTTT. As protein: CASSLAGGNTIYF.

The chain uses TRBV9 and TRBJ2-1; D ambiguous. The CDR3 runs to 13 residues. V shed 2 bases and J shed 5 bases, with 8 bases lying between them. Germline CDR1 reads SGDLS; CDR2 reads YYNGEE. CDR3 sequence reads: CASSVERNNEQFF. The CDR3 DNA reads TGTGCCAGCAGCGTCGAGAGAAACAATGAGCAGTTCTTC. Full variable domain (remainder filled in from reference TRBV9 and TRBJ2-1): DSGVTQTPKHLITATGQRVTLRCSPRSGDLSVYWYQQSLDQGLQFLIQYYNGEERAKGNILERFSAQQFPDLHSELNLSSLELGDSALYFCASSVERNNEQFFGPGTRLTVL.

This sequence joins TRBV5-1 and TRBJ1-1; TRBD1 matches 7 bases. In germline, CDR1 is SGHRS, CDR2 YFSETQ. CDR3 length: 15 residues. V was clipped by 4 bases and J by 4 bases; unmatched bases: 10. The CDR3 DNA is TGCGCCAGCAGCCGGGACAGCCTGCGGGGCACTGAAGCTTTCTTT. Translated, it gives CASSRDSLRGTEAFF.

J is TRBJ1-4 and V is TRBV6-2 or TRBV6-3; TRBD1 matches at 7 bases. The CDR3 is 13 amino acids. J was trimmed by 15 bases and V by 3 bases; bases with no gene match: 10. Germline V CDR1 and CDR2: MNHEY, SVGEGT. CDR3 nucleotide sequence: TGTGCCAGCAGTTATGGTCAGGGGGTTGAATTGTTTTTT. Its protein product is CASSYGQGVELFF.

As for this clone: The junction differs from germline at one of its ends, possibly a read error. The rearrangement joins TRBV3-1 (or the pseudogene TRBV3-2) to TRBJ2-7; no clear D gene. The CDR3 length is 13 residues. The germline V gene has CDR1 LGHDT and CDR2 YNNKEL (reference sequence). The CDR3 protein is CSILGGTSYEQYF. The CDR3 bases are TGCTCTATCCTAGGTGGCACCTCCTACGAGCAGTACTTC.

This clone was recorded a few times. The J gene is TRBJ2-7, the V gene TRBV10-1; perhaps TRBD1 as D (6 bases). The V and J ends lost 4 bases and 8 bases respectively, with 9 bases between them. This CDR3 is built from 11 residues. The germline CDR1 and CDR2 sequences are WNHNN and SYGVQD (reference sequence). The CDR3 loop is CASSAGTQQYF. DNA for the CDR3: TGCGCCAGCAGTGCCGGGACACAGCAGTACTTC.

This clone was observed a single time. The chain uses TRBV7-8 and TRBJ1-1; tentatively, D is TRBD1 (5 bases). The CDR3 length is 13 residues. CDR1 and CDR2 from the germline V gene are SGHVS and FQNEAQ. Between the trimmed V and J ends, which lost 4 bases and 4 bases, there was a span of 10 bases. The CDR3 sequence: CASSSRVSTEAFF. DNA for the CDR3: TGTGCCAGCAGCTCCAGGGTAAGCACTGAAGCTTTCTTT.